The present T cell receptor beta chain was sequenced within a study of control samples from healthy donors and cancer patients. The junction had 6 bases not matched to a gene; V was cut back by 4 bases and J by 3 bases. Looked up from germline, CDR1 is MDHEN and CDR2 is SYDVKM. The CDR3 spans 15 residues. The data were produced by immunoSEQ multiplex PCR, yet TCRdb's version contains in-frame clones alone and is incomplete. The sample shows approximately 86,000 clones, approximately 95% of them seen only once. Sequences were obtained from blood. The TCR comes from a woman in her 30s in good health. The V and J genes are TRBV28 and TRBJ1-3; 7 nucleotides line up with TRBD1. The CDR3 region has the DNA TGTGCCAGCAGTTCCCCGACAGGGTTTGGAAACACCATATATTTT. Amino acid sequence: CASSSPTGFGNTIYF.